These T cell receptor beta chains were read from a single sample in a study of control samples from healthy donors and cancer patients. Method: immunoSEQ multiplex PCR; TCRdb's copy keeps in-frame clones and lacks some. The sample carries 45,000 to 55,000 clones, roughly 94% recorded once. Sequencing was carried out using blood. The receptor set was obtained from a young man in good health. Both conserved end residues are part of each CDR3. D genes are given only for firm matches. Expanded clones are given a class, and other clones once, few, many or no size at all.

V gene	clone size	J gene	D gene	CDR3 protein	CDR3 DNA
TRBV12-3/TRBV12-4	-	TRBJ2-7	-	CASSRLDHEQYF	TGTGCCAGCAGTCGGCTTGACCACGAGCAGTACTTC
TRBV4-1	-	TRBJ1-5	TRBD1	CASSQDGQGDQPQHF	TGCGCCAGCAGCCAAGATGGACAGGGGGATCAGCCCCAGCATTTT
TRBV5-6	-	TRBJ1-1	-	CASSRRQDPEAFF	TGTGCCAGCAGCCGTCGACAGGACCCCGAAGCTTTCTTT
TRBV2	-	TRBJ2-5	-	CASMNQETQYF	TGTGCCAGCATGAATCAAGAGACCCAGTACTTC
TRBV5-1	-	TRBJ2-7	-	CASSIGTIYEQYF	TGCGCCAGCAGCATCGGGACAATCTACGAGCAGTACTTC
TRBV7-2	-	TRBJ1-2	-	CASSLGLASPGYGYTF	TGTGCCAGCAGCTTAGGGTTGGCCAGTCCAGGTTATGGCTACACCTTC
TRBV6-4	-	TRBJ1-1	-	CASSDPHRGAGATEAFF	TGTGCCAGCAGTGATCCCCATCGGGGGGCGGGGGCCACTGAAGCTTTCTTT
TRBV5-4	-	TRBJ2-7	-	CASSLGGGDYEQYF	TGTGCCAGCAGCTTGGGGGGCGGAGACTACGAGCAGTACTTC
TRBV6-2/TRBV6-3	-	TRBJ1-2	-	CASSANRVPSSGYTF	TGTGCCAGCAGTGCCAACAGGGTACCTTCTTCTGGCTACACCTTC
TRBV11-2	-	TRBJ1-1	-	CASSQEVNTEAFF	TGTGCCAGCAGCCAGGAGGTGAACACTGAAGCTTTCTTT
TRBV19	-	TRBJ2-2	-	CASSPGRTGELFF	TGTGCCAGTAGTCCAGGGAGGACCGGGGAGCTGTTTTTT
TRBV5-1	-	TRBJ2-3	-	CASSLSGYTDTQYF	TGCGCCAGCAGCTTGAGCGGGTACACAGATACGCAGTATTTT
TRBV6-6	-	TRBJ1-6	TRBD1	CASSYFPGQGNSPLHF	TGTGCCAGCAGTTACTTTCCGGGACAGGGCAATTCACCCCTCCACTTT
TRBV27	-	TRBJ2-5	TRBD2	CASSERGFVGSGRQETQYF	TGTGCCAGCAGTGAGCGGGGGTTTGTGGGGAGCGGGAGGCAAGAGACCCAGTACTTC
TRBV6-4	-	TRBJ2-1	TRBD2	CASSDGGSDYNEQFF	TGTGCCAGCAGTGACGGCGGGAGCGACTACAATGAGCAGTTCTTC
TRBV7-2	-	TRBJ2-1	TRBD2	CASSSLAGEQFF	TGTGCCAGCAGCTCACTAGCGGGAGAGCAGTTCTTC
TRBV28	-	TRBJ2-7	-	CASSLSEAGAYEQYF	TGTGCCAGCAGTTTAAGCGAGGCCGGAGCCTACGAGCAGTACTTC
TRBV6-4	-	TRBJ2-3	-	CASSGGSTDTQYF	TGTGCCAGCAGTGGCGGGAGCACAGATACGCAGTATTTT
TRBV12-1	-	TRBJ2-2	-	CASSSAVGVYTGELFF	TGTGCCAGCAGCTCCGCCGTGGGGGTGTACACCGGGGAGCTGTTTTTT
TRBV28	-	TRBJ2-7	TRBD2	CASRTLAGAYEQYF	TGTGCCAGCAGGACTCTAGCGGGAGCCTACGAGCAGTACTTC
TRBV19	once	TRBJ1-5	TRBD1	CASSPWTGRSNQPQHF	TGTGCCAGTAGTCCATGGACAGGGAGGAGCAATCAGCCCCAGCATTTT
TRBV25-1	-	TRBJ1-6	-	CASSEPGTPYNSPLHF	TGTGCCAGCAGTGAACCCGGGACACCCTATAATTCACCCCTCCACTTT
TRBV25-1	-	TRBJ1-1	-	CASSPRGTWDTEAFF	TGTGCCAGCAGTCCCCGGGGGACATGGGACACTGAAGCTTTCTTT
TRBV30	-	TRBJ2-7	-	CAWKAGLSSYEQYF	TGTGCCTGGAAGGCGGGACTTAGCTCCTACGAGCAGTACTTC
TRBV19	-	TRBJ2-3	-	CASSIALVDTQYF	TGTGCCAGTAGTATAGCTCTTGTGGATACGCAGTATTTT
TRBV5-4	-	TRBJ2-1	TRBD2	CASSLARASGGLNEQFF	TGTGCCAGCAGCTTGGCCCGGGCTAGCGGGGGCCTCAATGAGCAGTTCTTC
TRBV6-5	-	TRBJ2-6	TRBD1	CASSSTGFGANVLTF	TGTGCCAGCAGTTCGACAGGGTTCGGGGCCAACGTCCTGACTTTC
TRBV7-9	once	TRBJ2-1	-	CASSLVGLRYNEQFF	TGTGCCAGCAGCTTAGTGGGACTTCGATACAATGAGCAGTTCTTC
TRBV27	-	TRBJ1-5	-	CASSLLGQNNQPQHF	TGTGCCAGCAGTTTATTAGGACAGAACAATCAGCCCCAGCATTTT
TRBV3-1/TRBV3-2	-	TRBJ2-4	-	CASSQRGWTKNIQYF	TGTGCCAGCAGCCAAAGGGGTTGGACCAAAAACATTCAGTACTTC